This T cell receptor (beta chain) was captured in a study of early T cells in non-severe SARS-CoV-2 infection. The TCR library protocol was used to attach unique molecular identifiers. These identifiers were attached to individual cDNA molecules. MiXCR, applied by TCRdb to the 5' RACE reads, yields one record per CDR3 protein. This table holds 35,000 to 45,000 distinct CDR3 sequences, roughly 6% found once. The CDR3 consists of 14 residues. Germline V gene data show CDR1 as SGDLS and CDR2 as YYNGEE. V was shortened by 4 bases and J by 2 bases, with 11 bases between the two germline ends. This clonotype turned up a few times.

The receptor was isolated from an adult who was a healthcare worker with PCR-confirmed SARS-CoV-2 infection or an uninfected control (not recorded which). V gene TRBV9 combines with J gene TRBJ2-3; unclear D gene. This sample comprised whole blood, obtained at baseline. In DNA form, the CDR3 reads TGTGCCAGCAGCTCAGACGGATACACAGATACGCAGTATTTT. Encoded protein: CASSSDGYTDTQYF. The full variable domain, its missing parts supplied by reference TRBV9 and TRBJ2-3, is DSGVTQTPKHLITATGQRVTLRCSPRSGDLSVYWYQQSLDQGLQFLIQYYNGEERAKGNILERFSAQQFPDLHSELNLSSLELGDSALYFCASSSDGYTDTQYFGPGTRLTVL.